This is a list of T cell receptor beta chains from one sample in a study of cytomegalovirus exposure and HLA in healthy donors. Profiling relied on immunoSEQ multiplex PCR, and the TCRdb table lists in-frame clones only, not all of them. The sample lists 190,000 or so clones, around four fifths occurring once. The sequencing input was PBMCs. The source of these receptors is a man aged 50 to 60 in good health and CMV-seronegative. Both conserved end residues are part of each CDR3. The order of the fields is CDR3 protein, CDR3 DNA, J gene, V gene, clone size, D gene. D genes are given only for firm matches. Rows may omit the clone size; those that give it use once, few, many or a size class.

CASRTRQGGNTEAFF TGTGCCAGCAGAACCCGACAGGGAGGGAACACTGAAGCTTTCTTT TRBJ1-1 TRBV27 few TRBD1
CASSVDQGRETQYF TGTGCCAGCAGCGTAGACCAGGGGCGAGAGACCCAGTACTTC TRBJ2-5 TRBV9 - -
CASSLDGTGSQPQHF TGCGCCAGCAGCTTGGATGGGACAGGGAGTCAGCCCCAGCATTTT TRBJ1-5 TRBV5-1 few TRBD1
CAISESSPRFYGYTF TGTGCCATCAGTGAGTCTAGCCCCAGATTCTATGGCTACACCTTC TRBJ1-2 TRBV10-3 - -
CASTGPLGEENEKLFF TGTGCCAGCACCGGCCCGCTGGGGGAGGAGAATGAAAAACTGTTTTTT TRBJ1-4 TRBV7-9 - -
CASSSGLAGVNEQFF TGTGCCAGCAGCTCGGGACTAGCGGGAGTCAATGAGCAGTTCTTC TRBJ2-1 TRBV7-8 - TRBD2
CASSARSFNGYTF TGTGCCAGTAGTGCCCGAAGCTTTAATGGCTACACCTTC TRBJ1-2 TRBV19 - -
CASLRASTDTQYF TGTGCCAGCTTGCGGGCGAGCACAGATACGCAGTATTTT TRBJ2-3 TRBV7-9 - -
CASGTVAGVNTGELFF TGTGCCAGCGGAACTGTAGCGGGAGTGAACACCGGGGAGCTGTTTTTT TRBJ2-2 TRBV7-3 - TRBD2
CAIRGQGSGNTIYF TGTGCCATCAGAGGACAGGGATCTGGAAACACCATATATTTT TRBJ1-3 TRBV10-3 - TRBD1
CASSRRQTEKLFF TGTGCCAGCAGTCGCCGACAGACTGAAAAACTGTTTTTT TRBJ1-4 TRBV6-5 - -
CASSQASRGLGQPQHF TGTGCCAGTAGTCAAGCCTCCCGAGGGCTAGGTCAGCCCCAGCATTTT TRBJ1-5 TRBV19 - -
CASRGDRSHSPLHF TGTGCCAGTAGGGGGGACAGGAGTCACTCACCCCTCCACTTT TRBJ1-6 TRBV19 - TRBD1
CASSKRDRVTEAFF TGCGCCAGCAGCAAAAGGGACAGGGTCACTGAAGCTTTCTTT TRBJ1-1 TRBV5-1 few TRBD1
CASIDDRGAGAGELFF TGTGCCAGTATCGACGACAGGGGGGCTGGGGCCGGGGAGCTGTTTTTT TRBJ2-2 TRBV19 - TRBD1
CSVGGIGDYGYTF TGCAGCGTAGGGGGCATAGGGGACTATGGCTACACCTTC TRBJ1-2 TRBV29-1 - TRBD1
CASSVLAGGWQETQYF TGTGCCAGCAGCGTGCTAGCGGGAGGGTGGCAAGAGACCCAGTACTTC TRBJ2-5 TRBV9 - TRBD2
CASSFRGKGKLFF TGTGCCAGCAGTTTCAGAGGGAAGGGAAAACTGTTTTTT TRBJ1-4 TRBV28 - -
CASSLQGAVTIYF TGTGCCAGCAGTTTACAGGGGGCGGTCACCATATATTTT TRBJ1-3 TRBV28 - TRBD1
CAFQTMGRTEAFF TGCGCCTTCCAAACAATGGGGAGAACTGAAGCTTTCTTT TRBJ1-1 TRBV4-3 few -
CASSRGGANEKLFF TGTGCCAGCAGCCGGGGTGGGGCTAATGAAAAACTGTTTTTT TRBJ1-4 TRBV7-2 few -
CASSPGQGRFDTQYF TGTGCCAGCAGCCCGGGACAGGGAAGATTCGATACGCAGTATTTT TRBJ2-3 TRBV28 - TRBD1
CASSLWLGETDTQYF TGCGCCAGCAGCTTGTGGCTTGGGGAGACAGATACGCAGTATTTT TRBJ2-3 TRBV5-1 - -
CASSSTSGSSSYNEQFF TGCGCCAGCAGCTCGACTAGCGGGAGTTCCTCCTACAATGAGCAGTTCTTC TRBJ2-1 TRBV5-1 - TRBD2
CASSSRRQGANYGYTF TGTGCCAGCAGCTCCCGGCGACAGGGGGCTAACTATGGCTACACCTTC TRBJ1-2 TRBV6-6 few TRBD1
CASSFEQMRWSGANVPTF TGTGCCAGCAGCTTTGAACAAATGAGGTGGTCTGGGGCCAACGTCCCGACTTTC TRBJ2-6 TRBV7-3 few -
CASSVGLLMGSTDTQYF TGTGCCAGCAGCGTAGGACTGCTTATGGGTAGCACAGATACGCAGTATTTT TRBJ2-3 TRBV9 - -
CASSQEWVREGGYTF TGTGCCAGCAGCCAAGAGTGGGTACGCGAGGGTGGCTACACCTTC TRBJ1-2 TRBV4-2 - -
CASSYSITDNEQFF TGTGCCAGCAGTTACTCGATAACAGACAATGAGCAGTTCTTC TRBJ2-1 TRBV6-6 - -
CSVEEQGAGQNEQFF TGCAGCGTTGAAGAACAGGGGGCAGGTCAGAATGAGCAGTTCTTC TRBJ2-1 TRBV29-1 - TRBD1
CASSSRPPGYGYTF TGTGCCAGCAGTTCCCGACCGCCGGGATATGGCTACACCTTC TRBJ1-2 TRBV28 - -
CASSLGARQGHTGELFF TGTGCCAGCAGCTTGGGGGCTCGACAGGGACACACCGGGGAGCTGTTTTTT TRBJ2-2 TRBV7-9 - TRBD1